The 3 T cell receptor beta chains listed next were all sequenced from one sample in a study of control samples from healthy donors and cancer patients. Sequencing used immunoSEQ multiplex PCR; TCRdb keeps in-frame clones, though not all of them. Here the sample spans around 93,000 clones, just under 95% being singletons. Specimen: blood. The receptors were gathered from a human donor in good health. The donor label of this sample is uncertain.

This chain connects TRBV25-1 to TRBJ2-3; 8 bases are a match to TRBD1. Per germline, CDR1 MGHDK and CDR2 SYGVNS. The length of the CDR3 is 15 residues. V dropped 3 bases and J dropped 6; count of bases not matched to a gene: 8. This CDR3 is CASSDPPGGVDTQYF. The CDR3 nucleotides are TGTGCCAGCAGTGACCCCCCAGGGGGCGTGGATACGCAGTATTTT.

The rearrangement links TRBV7-3 to TRBJ2-2; D gene unclear. V shed 1 base and J shed 2 bases, with 8 bases lying between them. Germline-derived CDR1 and CDR2 are SGHTA and FQGTGA. The CDR3 contains 15 residues. CDR3 bases: TGTGCCAGCAGCTTAAGTTTGGGCAACACCGGGGAGCTGTTTTTT. Translation gives CASSLSLGNTGELFF.

The chain is built from TRBV2 and TRBJ2-1; TRBD1 matches at 10 bases. The CDR3 is 12 amino acids. V shed 11 bases, J shed 6 bases, and the junction held 4 bases outside the gene matches. Germline CDR1 and CDR2: SNHLY and FYNNEI. CDR3 residues: CASRTGGNEQFF. As DNA, the CDR3 is TGTGCCTCCCGGACAGGGGGCAATGAGCAGTTCTTC.